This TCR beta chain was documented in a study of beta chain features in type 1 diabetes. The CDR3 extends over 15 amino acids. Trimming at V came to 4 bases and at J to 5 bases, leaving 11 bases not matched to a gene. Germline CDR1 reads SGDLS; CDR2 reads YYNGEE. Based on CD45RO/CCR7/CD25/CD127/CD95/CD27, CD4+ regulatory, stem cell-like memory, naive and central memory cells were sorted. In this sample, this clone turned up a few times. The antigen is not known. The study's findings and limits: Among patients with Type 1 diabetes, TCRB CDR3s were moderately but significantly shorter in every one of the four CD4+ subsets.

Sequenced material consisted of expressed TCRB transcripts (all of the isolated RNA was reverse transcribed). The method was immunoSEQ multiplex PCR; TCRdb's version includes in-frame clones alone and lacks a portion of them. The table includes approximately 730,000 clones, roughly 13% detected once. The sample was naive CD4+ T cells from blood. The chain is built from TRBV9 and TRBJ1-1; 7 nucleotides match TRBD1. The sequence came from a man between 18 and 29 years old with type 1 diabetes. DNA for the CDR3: TGTGCCAGCAGCCCGTCTGGACAGGTGGAGACTGAAGCTTTCTTT. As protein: CASSPSGQVETEAFF.